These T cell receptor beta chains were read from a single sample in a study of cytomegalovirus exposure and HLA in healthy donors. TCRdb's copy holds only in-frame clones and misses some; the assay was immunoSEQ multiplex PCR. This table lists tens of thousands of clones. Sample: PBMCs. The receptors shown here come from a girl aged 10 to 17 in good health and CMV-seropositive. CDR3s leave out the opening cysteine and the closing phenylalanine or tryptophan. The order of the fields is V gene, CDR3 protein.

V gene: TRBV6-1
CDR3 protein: ASGLGGANTGELF

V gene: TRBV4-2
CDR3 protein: ASSQDTSSGAYEQY

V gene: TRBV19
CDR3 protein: ASSTRQVSIAEAF

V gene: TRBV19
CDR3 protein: ASKVYGAENTGELF

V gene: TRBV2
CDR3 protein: ASSVRGGNQPQH

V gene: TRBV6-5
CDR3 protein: ASSSEGTGELF

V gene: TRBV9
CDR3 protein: ASSVARGQNYGYT

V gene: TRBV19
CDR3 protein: ASSIDLGTTNQPQH

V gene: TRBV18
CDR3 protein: ASSPQTGTGNTIY

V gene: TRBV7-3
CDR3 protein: ASSLGPYSPLP

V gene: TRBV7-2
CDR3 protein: ASSSRGNQPQH

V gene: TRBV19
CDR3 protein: ASSIDASGGFTGELF

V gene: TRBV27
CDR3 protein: ASSHTGYGKTEAF

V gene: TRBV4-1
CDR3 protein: ASSQRGGGSPGANVLT

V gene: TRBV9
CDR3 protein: ASSPGLTGTGGYEQY

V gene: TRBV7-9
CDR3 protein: ASVPPWNTGELF

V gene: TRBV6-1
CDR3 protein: ASRGTGTNEQF

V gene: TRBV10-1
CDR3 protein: ASSVRGRNSPLH

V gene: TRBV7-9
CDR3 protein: ASSSTSGGYNEQF

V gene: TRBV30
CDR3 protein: AWILAGGEDTQY

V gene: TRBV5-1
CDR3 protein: ASSWEGQSYEQY

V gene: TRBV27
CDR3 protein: ASSLSVAVQETQY

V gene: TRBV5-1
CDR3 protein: ASSRDRDEQF

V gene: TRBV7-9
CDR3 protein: ASSPNSNQPQH

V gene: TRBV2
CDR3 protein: ASSPAVPHQADGYT

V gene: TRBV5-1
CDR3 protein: ASRKDSYTEAF

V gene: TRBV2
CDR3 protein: ASSELDRGINYGYT

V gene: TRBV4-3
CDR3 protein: ASSQVGVGQGYGYT

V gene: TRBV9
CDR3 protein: ASSVAGASGGAIYNEQF

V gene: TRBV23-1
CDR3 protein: ASSQSWDRGEKTQY

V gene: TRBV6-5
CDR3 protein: ASSLGGSWGEKLF

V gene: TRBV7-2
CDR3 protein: ASSGQRNTEAF

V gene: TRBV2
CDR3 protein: ASIRSTEAF

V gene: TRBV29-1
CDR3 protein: SVPELGATDTQY

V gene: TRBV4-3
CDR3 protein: ASSQGATGTLSPLH

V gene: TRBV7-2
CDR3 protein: ASSWTGPPDTQY

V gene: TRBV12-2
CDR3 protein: ASRSARRLGEQF

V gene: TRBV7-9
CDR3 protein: ASSLAGGASYEQY

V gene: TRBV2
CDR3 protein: ASWTGVSYGYT

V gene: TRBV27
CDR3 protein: ASSPTRDSIIANTGELF

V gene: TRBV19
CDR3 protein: ASSTTTGVYNEQF

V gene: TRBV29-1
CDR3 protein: STGTGDGYGYT